The clone carrying this T cell receptor beta chain was detected only once. Clones were sequenced by immunoSEQ multiplex PCR, and TCRdb holds only the in-frame ones, with some missing. Of under 8,000 clones in the sample, around 78% were seen once. This entry is derived from a study of immune evolution from preneoplasia to lung adenocarcinoma. The CDR3 is 15 amino acids. V shed 2 bases, J shed 2 bases, and the junction held 6 bases outside the gene matches. Germline V gene lookup returns CDR1 MNHEY and CDR2 SVGAGI. Patients had resection in Japan or China between about 2014 and 2018. This receptor was identified in a person aged 60 to 80 with lung adenocarcinoma. The specimen sequenced was FFPE minimally invasive lung adenocarcinoma tissue. The V call is TRBV6-5, the J call TRBJ2-7; TRBD1 aligns across 7 bases. As DNA, the CDR3 is TGTGCCAGCAGTTACAGTGGACAGGCTGCCTACGAGCAGTACTTC. Protein sequence: CASSYSGQAAYEQYF.